This passage covers 28 T cell receptor beta chains from one sample sequenced in a study of blood T cell repertoires in COVID-19. The data were produced by immunoSEQ multiplex PCR, yet TCRdb's version contains in-frame clones alone and is incomplete. The sample has hundreds of thousands of clones; about 79% are singletons. Sequencing was done on a sample of PBMCs or T cells enriched from blood (not recorded which). The receptors come from a woman aged 55-70 years who had recovered from COVID-19.

V gene TRBV6-5 combines with J gene TRBJ1-1, with TRBD1 as a possible D gene (5 bases). This CDR3 spans 15 amino acids. Trimming pared 0 bases from V and 4 bases from J, leaving 12 bases between. Germline lookup yields CDR1 MNHEY and CDR2 SVGAGI. The DNA of the CDR3 is TGTGCCAGCAGTTACTCGCAGGGTTTGGGCACTGAAGCTTTCTTT. Protein product: CASSYSQGLGTEAFF.

The V gene is TRBV10-3, the J gene TRBJ1-1, with D uncertain. Trimming took off 0 bases at V and 1 base at J, with 12 bases between the two ends. There are 16 residues in the CDR3. Germline CDR1 reads ENHRY; CDR2 reads SYGVKD. CDR3 bases: TGTGCCATCAGTGAGTCGACGGGATCCAAGAACACTGAAGCTTTCTTT. As protein: CAISESTGSKNTEAFF.

This clone was detected only once. This chain uses TRBV6-5 with TRBJ2-4; the D gene is possibly TRBD1 (6 bases). Germline V lookup: CDR1 MNHEY, CDR2 SVGAGI. The ends were cut back, 6 bases at V and 2 bases at J, with 14 bases in the middle. This CDR3 has 15 amino acids. CDR3 amino acids: CASSSSGTTKNIQYF. The CDR3 bases are TGTGCCAGCAGCAGCTCTGGGACAACCAAAAACATTCAGTACTTC.

This chain joins TRBV7-9 and TRBJ2-1; no clear D. The CDR3 sequence is 14 residues long. Per the germline V gene, CDR1 is SEHNR and CDR2 is FQNEAQ (reference sequence). Trimming shortened V by 1 base and J by 4 bases, and 8 bases separated the two germline ends. Written as DNA, the CDR3 is TGTGCCAGCAGCTTAGAACTCAATTACAATGAGCAGTTCTTC. It specifies CASSLELNYNEQFF.

This chain links TRBV5-1 with TRBJ2-5; 9 bases are shared with TRBD1. The V and J ends lost 6 bases and 4 bases, in that order; junction bases with no gene match: 10. Germline assignment: CDR1 SGHRS and CDR2 YFSETQ. There are 15 residues in the CDR3. The CDR3 DNA reads TGCGCCAGCACCCAAAGACAGGGGGTAGGAGAGACCCAGTACTTC. Translating gives CASTQRQGVGETQYF.

The chain uses TRBV18 and TRBJ2-7, with 8 positions matching TRBD2. The CDR3 extends over 14 amino acids. In germline, CDR1 is KGHSH, CDR2 LQKENI. Trimming removed 2 bases from V and 2 bases from J; junction bases left unmatched: 2. This CDR3 is CASSPKGLAYEQYF. In DNA form, the CDR3 reads TGTGCCAGCTCACCAAAGGGACTAGCCTACGAGCAGTACTTC.

The chain employs TRBV3-1 (or the pseudogene TRBV3-2) and TRBJ1-6; D unclear. V was pared by 7 bases and J by 2 bases, with 6 bases between. The CDR3 contains 13 residues. CDR1 is LGHDT, CDR2 YNNKEL, per germline (reference sequence). Written as DNA, the CDR3 is TGTGCCAGCACGGTGGCCTATAATTCACCCCTCCACTTT. It codes for CASTVAYNSPLHF.

A few counts support this clone. This chain joins TRBV10-3 and TRBJ1-2, with 9 bases that match TRBD1. The CDR3 totals 16 residues. Germline V lookup: CDR1 ENHRY, CDR2 SYGVKD. The J segment lost 1 base and the V segment lost 6 bases, leaving 9 bases of the junction unmatched. The CDR3 reads CAIREEGTGRNYGYTF. CDR3 in DNA: TGTGCCATCAGAGAAGAAGGGACAGGGCGTAACTATGGCTACACCTTC.

DNA of the CDR3: TGTGCCAGCAGCCCGTCGAGGTACGGCACTGAAGCTTTCTTT. This gives the protein CASSPSRYGTEAFF. The chain couples TRBV7-6 to TRBJ1-1; D gene unclear. Per the germline V gene, CDR1 is SGHVS and CDR2 is FNYEAQ. Trimming removed 5 bases from V and 4 bases from J, with 14 bases in between. This CDR3 spans 14 amino acids.

This chain joins TRBV7-2 and TRBJ1-5; possibly TRBD1 for D (6 bases). CDR3 length: 14 amino acids. The germline CDR1 and CDR2 sequences are SGHTA and FQGNSA. Trimming shortened V by 7 bases and J by 0 bases, and 10 bases separated the two germline ends. The CDR3 DNA reads as TGTGCCAGCAACAAACAGGGTAGCAATCAGCCCCAGCATTTT. Residues: CASNKQGSNQPQHF.

This chain joins TRBV5-1 and TRBJ2-7, with 7 bases fitting TRBD1. This CDR3 contains 15 residues. Germline lookup yields CDR1 SGHRS and CDR2 YFSETQ. V was clipped by 4 bases and J by 7 bases; unmatched bases: 14. CDR3 coding DNA: TGCGCCAGCAGCCAACCATTTGACAGGGCAGGGGAGCAGTACTTC. This codes for CASSQPFDRAGEQYF.

The chain recombines TRBV4-1 with TRBJ1-3; unclear D gene. This CDR3 contains 15 residues. Per the germline V gene, CDR1 is MGHRA and CDR2 is YSYEKL. Trimming took off 4 bases at V and 0 bases at J, with 10 bases between the two ends. Written as DNA, the CDR3 is TGCGCCAGCAGCCTCCTAGACTTCTCTGGAAACACCATATATTTT. It translates to CASSLLDFSGNTIYF.

V usage is TRBV28 and J usage is TRBJ2-1, with D possibly matching TRBD2 (6 bases). Deletions cut 2 bases from V and 4 bases from J, with 12 bases between. The CDR3 totals 15 residues. Germline V CDR1 and CDR2: MDHEN, SYDVKM. The CDR3 sequence: CASSLVGGTYNEQFF. The CDR3 region has the DNA TGTGCCAGCAGTTTAGTCGGGGGAACGTACAATGAGCAGTTCTTC. Filled out from reference TRBV28 and TRBJ2-1, the complete variable domain reads DVKVTQSSRYLVKRTGEKVFLECVQDMDHENMFWYRQDPGLGLRLIYFSYDVKMKEKGDIPEGYSVSREKKERFSLILESASTNQTSMYLCASSLVGGTYNEQFFGPGTRLTVL.

The chain links TRBV6-5 to TRBJ1-5; 8 bases line up with TRBD1. The germline CDR1 and CDR2 sequences are MNHEY and SVGAGI. V shed 4 bases and J 6 bases; nucleotides not matched to a gene: 2. This CDR3 region has 13 residues. CDR3 in DNA: TGTGCCAGCAGTTCGACAGGGGCTCAGCCCCAGCATTTT. It translates to CASSSTGAQPQHF.

The chain recombines TRBV14 with TRBJ1-2; D is undetermined. Germline CDR1 reads SGHDN; CDR2 reads FVKESK. The ends were cut back, 2 bases at V and 1 base at J, with 8 bases in the middle. The CDR3 consists of 14 residues. The CDR3 DNA sequence: TGTGCCAGCAGCCAATTGACAAATAACTATGGCTACACCTTC. Encoded protein: CASSQLTNNYGYTF.

The J gene is TRBJ2-5, the V gene TRBV15; no firm D call. The CDR3 covers 13 residues. V dropped 5 bases and J dropped 5 bases, with 12 bases sitting between them. In germline, CDR1 is LNHNV, CDR2 YYDKDF (reference sequence). The CDR3 nucleotides are TGTGCCACCAGCGGGCTGGGTAGGGAGACCCAGTACTTC. Protein sequence: CATSGLGRETQYF.

This clone has a handful of counts. The chain carries TRBV19 and TRBJ1-5; D is unresolved. This CDR3 has 13 residues. Germline V gene sequence: CDR1 LNHDA, CDR2 SQIVND (reference sequence). Trimming removed 3 bases from V and 10 bases from J, with 13 bases in between. The CDR3 loop reads CASSILWQVPQHF. The CDR3, as DNA: TGTGCCAGTAGTATCCTTTGGCAGGTACCCCAGCATTTT. Using reference TRBV19 and TRBJ1-5 for the parts outside the CDR3, the full variable domain is DGGITQSPKYLFRKEGQNVTLSCEQNLNHDAMYWYRQDPGQGLRLIYYSQIVNDFQKGDIAEGYSVSREKKESFPLTVTSAQKNPTAFYLCASSILWQVPQHFGDGTRLSIL.

About this clone: This specimen includes other DNA sequences encoding the same CDR3. This chain links TRBV3-1 (or the pseudogene TRBV3-2) with TRBJ2-1; D uncertain. In germline, CDR1 is LGHDT, CDR2 YNNKEL (reference sequence). Between the trimmed V and J ends, which lost 0 bases and 4 bases, there was a span of 4 bases. The CDR3 runs 13 residues. CDR3 sequence (DNA): TGTGCCAGCAGCCAAGATCAATACAATGAGCAGTTCTTC. It is translated as CASSQDQYNEQFF.

This clone was detected once. This chain joins TRBV10-3 and TRBJ2-7; 9 bases match TRBD1. After removal of 6 bases from V and 1 base from J, the junction contained 10 bases not matched to a gene. The CDR3 covers 16 residues. Germline V lookup: CDR1 ENHRY, CDR2 SYGVKD. The CDR3: CAISQAGTGLSYEQYF. CDR3 DNA: TGTGCCATCAGCCAGGCCGGGACAGGGTTATCCTACGAGCAGTACTTC.

The chain combines TRBV2 with TRBJ2-7, with 8 bases that match TRBD2. V was clipped by 3 bases and J by 4 bases; unmatched bases: 8. Germline V CDR1 and CDR2: SNHLY, FYNNEI. This CDR3 region has 15 residues. This chain's CDR3 is CASSDTPGLGYEQYF. The CDR3 bases are TGTGCCAGCAGTGACACCCCGGGACTAGGGTACGAGCAGTACTTC.

This chain links TRBV7-2 with TRBJ2-5; D is perhaps TRBD1 (8 bases). The V gene lost 5 bases and the J gene lost 5 bases, with 21 bases spanning the gap. CDR1 is SGHTA, CDR2 FQGNSA, per germline. The CDR3 runs 16 residues. The CDR3: CASSLSLGQGGETQYF. The CDR3 DNA reads as TGTGCCAGCAGCCTCTCCCTTGGACAGGGAGGGGAGACCCAGTACTTC.

This sequence joins TRBV7-9 and TRBJ1-6; 8 nucleotides line up with TRBD1. The CDR3 spans 18 residues. The V gene's germline CDR1 is SEHNR and CDR2 FQNEAQ (reference sequence). V dropped 3 bases and J dropped 2; count of bases not matched to a gene: 9. The CDR3 nucleotides read TGTGCCAGCAGCTTTTTCGCAGGGGGCGCTACCTATAATTCACCCCTCCACTTT. It yields the protein CASSFFAGGATYNSPLHF.

V is TRBV25-1 and J is TRBJ1-2, with a possible D match to TRBD1 (5 bases). The CDR3 spans 15 residues. Trimming took 10 bases from V and 6 from J, leaving 24 bases between them. Looked up from germline, CDR1 is MGHDK and CDR2 is SYGVNS. CDR3 in DNA: TGTGCCACCTATTCCCCTATTGTGCAGGGCGATGGCTACACCTTC. This translates into CATYSPIVQGDGYTF.

The chain is built from TRBV13 and TRBJ2-7; TRBD2 might be the D (6 bases). The V and J ends lost 5 bases and 5 bases respectively, with 13 bases between them. In germline, CDR1 is PRHDT, CDR2 FYEKMQ (reference sequence). CDR3 length: 13 amino acids. DNA for the CDR3: TGTGCCAGCAGCCCCCCGGGGGTCGACGAGCAGTACTTC. This sequence encodes CASSPPGVDEQYF. The full variable domain, in which reference TRBV13 and TRBJ2-7 provide the parts outside the CDR3, is AAGVIQSPRHLIKEKRETATLKCYPIPRHDTVYWYQQGPGQDPQFLISFYEKMQSDKGSIPDRFSAQQFSDYHSELNMSSLELGDSALYFCASSPPGVDEQYFGPGTRLTVT.

J is TRBJ1-5 and V is TRBV4-1, with D tentatively TRBD1 (6 bases). Germline V lookup: CDR1 MGHRA, CDR2 YSYEKL. The CDR3 is made up of 16 amino acids. Between the trimmed V and J ends, which lost 1 base and 8 bases, there was a span of 18 bases. The CDR3 nucleotides are TGCGCCAGCAGCCAAGCAGCAGGGGTAAGGTTGGAGCCCCAGCATTTT. It encodes CASSQAAGVRLEPQHF.

The rearrangement joins TRBV7-7 to TRBJ2-2; 7 bases align to TRBD1. Germline V lookup: CDR1 SSHAT, CDR2 FNYEAQ (reference sequence). V dropped 5 bases and J dropped 0; count of bases not matched to a gene: 6. The CDR3 totals 16 residues. This chain's CDR3 is CASSRSDRANTGELFF. CDR3 sequence (DNA): TGTGCCAGCAGCCGATCAGACAGGGCGAACACCGGGGAGCTGTTTTTT.

This chain connects TRBV11-2 to TRBJ1-1, with 7 bases lining up with TRBD1. The CDR3 runs 14 residues. Per germline, CDR1 SGHAT and CDR2 FQNNGV. V lost 3 bases and J lost 5; bases outside the gene matches: 6. CDR3 nucleotide sequence: TGTGCCAGCAGCTTCGAATACAGGGGAACTGAAGCTTTCTTT. It specifies CASSFEYRGTEAFF. Based on the CDR3 plus reference TRBV11-2 and TRBJ1-1, the full variable domain is EAGVAQSPRYKIIEKRQSVAFWCNPISGHATLYWYQQILGQGPKLLIQFQNNGVVDDSQLPKDRFSAERLKGVDSTLKIQPAKLEDSAVYLCASSFEYRGTEAFFGQGTRLTVV.

By sample fraction, this clone is large. This chain uses TRBV2 with TRBJ2-1, with TRBD2 matching over 9 bases. Germline trimming cut 4 bases from V and 3 bases from J; bases unmatched to any gene: 7. Looked up from germline, CDR1 is SNHLY and CDR2 is FYNNEI. This CDR3 has 16 amino acids. In nucleotides, the CDR3 is TGTGCCAGCAGTGTTTCGGCGGGAGGGTTCTACAATGAGCAGTTCTTC. Its protein product is CASSVSAGGFYNEQFF. The full variable domain, in which reference TRBV2 and TRBJ2-1 provide the parts outside the CDR3, is EPEVTQTPSHQVTQMGQEVILRCVPISNHLYFYWYRQILGQKVEFLVSFYNNEISEKSEIFDDQFSVERPDGSNFTLKIRSTKLEDSAMYFCASSVSAGGFYNEQFFGPGTRLTVL.